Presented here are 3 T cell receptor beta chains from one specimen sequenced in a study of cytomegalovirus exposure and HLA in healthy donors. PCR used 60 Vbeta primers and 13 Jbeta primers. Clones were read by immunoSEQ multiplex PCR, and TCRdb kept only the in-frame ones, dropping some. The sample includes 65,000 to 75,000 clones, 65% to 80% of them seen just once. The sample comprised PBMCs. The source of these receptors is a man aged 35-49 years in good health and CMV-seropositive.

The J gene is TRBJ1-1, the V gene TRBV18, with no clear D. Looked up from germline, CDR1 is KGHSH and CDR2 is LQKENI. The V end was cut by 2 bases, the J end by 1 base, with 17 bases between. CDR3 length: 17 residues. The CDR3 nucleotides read TGTGCCAGCTCACCAATACCGAAACTGAAATCGAACACTGAAGCTTTCTTT. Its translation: CASSPIPKLKSNTEAFF.

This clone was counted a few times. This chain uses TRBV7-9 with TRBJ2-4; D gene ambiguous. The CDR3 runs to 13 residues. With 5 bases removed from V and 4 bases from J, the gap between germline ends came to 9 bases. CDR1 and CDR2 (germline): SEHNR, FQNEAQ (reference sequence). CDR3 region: CASSQSGKNIQYF. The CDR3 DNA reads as TGTGCCAGCAGCCAGTCCGGGAAAAACATTCAGTACTTC.

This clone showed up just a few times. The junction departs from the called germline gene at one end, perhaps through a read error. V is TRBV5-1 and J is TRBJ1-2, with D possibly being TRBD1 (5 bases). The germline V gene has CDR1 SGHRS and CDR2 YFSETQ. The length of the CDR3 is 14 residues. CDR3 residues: CASSSLEDRSPGAF. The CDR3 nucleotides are TGCGCCAGCAGCTCGTTGGAGGACCGTTCCCCGGGGGCCTTC.